These T cell receptor beta chains were read from a single sample in a study of cytomegalovirus exposure and HLA in healthy donors. The assay was immunoSEQ multiplex PCR, and TCRdb's table has in-frame clones only and misses some. This sample yields roughly 110,000 clones, of which less than 90% are seen a single time; about 1.8% belongs to the top ten. The source material was PBMCs. These receptors were obtained from a woman aged 18-29 years in good health and CMV-seropositive. The CDR3 runs from the conserved cysteine through the conserved F or W. D genes are given only for firm matches. Size tells how often a clone was seen (once, few, many) or the class of an expanded clone, and some rows leave it out.

v_gene	j_gene	abundance	d_gene	CDR3aa	CDR3nt
TRBV28	TRBJ2-1	.	.	CASSSLLRTTYNEQFF	TGTGCCAGCAGTTCCCTCCTTCGGACAACGTACAATGAGCAGTTCTTC
TRBV6-5	TRBJ1-2	.	TRBD1	CASSYSPGGGGGYTF	TGTGCCAGCAGTTACTCCCCAGGGGGAGGTGGGGGCTACACCTTC
TRBV28	TRBJ2-2	.	.	CASELAGELFF	TGTGCCAGCGAACTTGCCGGGGAGCTGTTTTTT
TRBV6-4	TRBJ2-3	.	.	CASAAQGGDTQYF	TGTGCCAGCGCCGCCCAGGGGGGAGATACGCAGTATTTT
TRBV27	TRBJ1-1	.	.	CASSFEGQMNTEAFF	TGTGCCAGCAGTTTTGAGGGACAAATGAACACTGAAGCTTTCTTT
TRBV27	TRBJ1-5	once	.	CASSTGQSNQPQHF	TGTGCCAGCAGTACCGGACAGAGCAATCAGCCCCAGCATTTT
TRBV5-6	TRBJ1-2	.	.	CASSLGGSNYGYTF	TGTGCCAGCAGCTTGGGAGGTAGCAACTATGGCTACACCTTC
TRBV7-9	TRBJ2-2	.	TRBD1	CASSGGTGLAGELFF	TGTGCCAGCAGCGGAGGGACAGGGTTAGCCGGGGAGCTGTTTTTT
TRBV9	TRBJ2-3	.	.	CASSVRPGLSTDTQYF	TGTGCCAGCAGCGTTAGACCGGGACTTAGCACAGATACGCAGTATTTT
TRBV28	TRBJ2-7	.	.	CASSSGLLYEQYF	TGTGCCAGCAGCTCCGGACTTTTATACGAGCAGTACTTC
TRBV6-5	TRBJ2-2	few	.	CASSFAGDSTGELFF	TGTGCCAGCAGCTTCGCAGGGGATTCTACCGGGGAGCTGTTTTTT
TRBV5-6	TRBJ2-5	.	.	CASSLAQGSHQETQYF	TGTGCCAGCAGCTTGGCGCAGGGTAGCCACCAAGAGACCCAGTACTTC
TRBV15	TRBJ2-6	.	.	CATSRDVPGSGANVLTF	TGTGCCACCAGCAGAGATGTCCCCGGCTCTGGGGCCAACGTCCTGACTTTC
TRBV28	TRBJ2-1	.	.	CASSLGGDLNNEQFF	TGTGCCAGCAGTTTAGGCGGGGACCTCAACAATGAGCAGTTCTTC
TRBV7-2	TRBJ2-3	.	TRBD2	CASRFTGGADTQYF	TGTGCCAGCAGATTCACGGGGGGTGCAGATACGCAGTATTTT
TRBV2	TRBJ2-7	.	TRBD1	CASSNYPGTGSYEQYF	TGTGCCAGCAGCAATTATCCCGGGACAGGGTCCTACGAGCAGTACTTC
TRBV7-9	TRBJ2-3	.	.	CASSLQASVGTDTQYF	TGTGCCAGCAGCTTACAGGCCTCAGTGGGCACAGATACGCAGTATTTT
TRBV4-1	TRBJ1-1	.	.	CASSQGQAFSTEAFF	TGCGCCAGCAGCCAAGGGCAGGCCTTTAGCACTGAAGCTTTCTTT
TRBV12-5	TRBJ2-2	.	TRBD1	CASGFDRANTGELFF	TGTGCTAGTGGTTTCGACAGGGCGAACACCGGGGAGCTGTTTTTT
TRBV6-6	TRBJ1-1	few	TRBD1	CASTPGQGRIEAFF	TGTGCCAGCACCCCGGGACAGGGTAGAATTGAAGCTTTCTTT
TRBV5-1	TRBJ2-1	.	TRBD1	CASSLRDRGLVEQFF	TGCGCCAGCAGCTTGCGAGACAGGGGGCTTGTTGAGCAGTTCTTC
TRBV6-1	TRBJ2-1	.	TRBD1	CASSEPATGWANEQFF	TGTGCCAGCAGTGAACCCGCGACAGGGTGGGCCAATGAGCAGTTCTTC
TRBV4-1	TRBJ2-1	once	.	CASSQEGRKDEQFF	TGCGCCAGCAGCCAAGAGGGGAGAAAGGATGAGCAGTTCTTC
TRBV21-1	TRBJ1-1	.	.	CASSKRRDWNTEAFF	TGTGCCAGCAGCAAACGGAGAGATTGGAACACTGAAGCTTTCTTT
TRBV5-4	TRBJ1-4	.	.	CASSLAEKPNEKLFF	TGTGCCAGCAGCTTGGCCGAGAAACCTAATGAAAAACTGTTTTTT